Listed below are T cell receptor beta chains from one sample, sequenced in a study of OX40 agonist ivuxolimab in advanced cancers. Sequencing used immunoSEQ multiplex PCR; TCRdb keeps in-frame clones, though not all of them. The table shows about 79,000 clones, with roughly four fifths occurring only once. Source: CD4+ or CD8+ T cells sorted from blood, taken in a trial of the OX40 agonist ivuxolimab. These receptors were taken from an adult with an advanced solid tumor such as melanoma, head and neck, liver or kidney cancer. CDR3s include the opening cysteine and the closing phenylalanine or tryptophan. A D gene is named only where the DNA matches it firmly. A clone size is listed for some rows: how often the clone was seen (once, few, many), or a class if it is expanded.

j_gene	v_gene	abundance	d_gene	len	CDR3aa	CDR3nt
TRBJ2-7	TRBV30	NA	TRBD1	13	CAWGDSFFGEQYF	TGTGCCTGGGGGGACAGCTTCTTCGGGGAGCAGTACTTC
TRBJ2-7	TRBV4-1	few	NA	13	CASSQGLNYEQYF	TGCGCCAGCAGCCAGGGGTTGAACTACGAGCAGTACTTC
TRBJ1-2	TRBV28	few	TRBD1	12	CASAGQGIFYTF	TGTGCCAGCGCGGGACAGGGGATCTTCTACACCTTC
TRBJ1-4	TRBV5-1	NA	NA	15	CASSPVGRVGEKLFF	TGCGCCAGCAGCCCCGTGGGCAGGGTGGGAGAAAAACTGTTTTTT
TRBJ2-7	TRBV11-2	NA	TRBD1	14	CASSQGQGGGEQYF	TGTGCCAGCAGCCAAGGACAGGGTGGAGGCGAGCAGTACTTC
TRBJ1-2	TRBV7-2	once	TRBD1	16	CASSSYIPQGAYGYTF	TGTGCCAGCAGCTCTTATATTCCACAGGGGGCTTATGGCTACACCTTC
TRBJ2-7	TRBV11-2	medium-sized	NA	11	CASSISYEQYF	TGTGCCAGCAGTATCTCATACGAGCAGTACTTC
TRBJ2-3	TRBV7-6	NA	NA	13	CASSLVLGDTQYF	TGTGCCAGCAGCTTAGTTTTAGGGGATACGCAGTATTTT
TRBJ2-3	TRBV5-1	once	NA	15	CASSLSQGYTDTQYF	TGCGCCAGCAGCTTGTCCCAGGGGTACACAGATACGCAGTATTTT
TRBJ2-3	TRBV10-3	NA	NA	16	CAISEPRGPSTDTQYF	TGTGCCATCAGTGAGCCGCGTGGTCCTAGCACAGATACGCAGTATTTT
TRBJ2-2	TRBV18	NA	NA	15	CASSPRQANTGELFF	TGTGCCAGCTCACCGCGGCAGGCGAACACCGGGGAGCTGTTTTTT
TRBJ2-1	TRBV10-3	NA	NA	16	CAISESGPSSYNEQFF	TGTGCCATCAGTGAGTCGGGACCCAGCTCCTACAATGAGCAGTTCTTC
TRBJ2-1	TRBV29-1	once	NA	14	CSVEREGSYNEQFF	TGCAGCGTTGAACGGGAAGGGAGCTACAATGAGCAGTTCTTC
TRBJ2-1	TRBV4-1	NA	NA	15	CASSQHGDPYNEQFF	TGCGCCAGCAGCCAACACGGGGACCCTTACAATGAGCAGTTCTTC
TRBJ2-1	TRBV18	NA	TRBD2	18	CASSLPTSGGLSYNEQFF	TGTGCCAGCTCACTCCCGACTAGCGGGGGCCTCTCCTACAATGAGCAGTTCTTC
TRBJ2-6	TRBV7-9	medium-sized	NA	16	CASSLGFSSGANVLTF	TGTGCCAGCAGCTTAGGTTTTAGCTCTGGGGCCAACGTCCTGACTTTC
TRBJ1-3	TRBV15	NA	TRBD1	16	CATSRAGDRVRNTIYF	TGTGCCACCAGCAGAGCGGGGGACAGGGTTAGGAACACCATATATTTT
TRBJ2-5	TRBV27	NA	NA	14	CASSFDRGQETQYF	TGTGCCAGCAGTTTTGACAGAGGGCAAGAGACCCAGTACTTC
TRBJ1-5	TRBV6-1	once	NA	14	CASSEGQFNQPQHF	TGTGCCAGCAGTGAAGGACAGTTCAATCAGCCCCAGCATTTT
TRBJ1-5	TRBV7-2	few	NA	15	CASSWGGVLDQPQHF	TGTGCCAGCAGCTGGGGTGGGGTGCTAGATCAGCCCCAGCATTTT
TRBJ1-6	TRBV28	NA	NA	16	CASSLPGSGTPTPLHF	TGTGCCAGCAGTTTACCAGGTTCCGGGACACCTACACCCCTCCACTTT
TRBJ2-7	TRBV5-6	NA	NA	12	CASSTLGVEQYF	TGTGCCAGCAGCACACTAGGGGTGGAGCAGTACTTC
TRBJ2-7	TRBV6-5	NA	NA	14	CASSPFGSSYEQYF	TGTGCCAGCAGTCCCTTCGGGAGCTCCTACGAGCAGTACTTC
TRBJ1-1	TRBV27	NA	TRBD1	14	CASRTGVGGTEAFF	TGTGCCAGCAGGACAGGGGTAGGTGGGACTGAAGCTTTCTTT
TRBJ1-2	TRBV11-2	NA	NA	17	CASSQIRTEKGNYGYTF	TGTGCCAGCAGCCAAATTCGCACGGAAAAAGGGAACTATGGCTACACCTTC
TRBJ2-7	TRBV28	NA	NA	15	CASRKTGPHSYEQYF	TGTGCCAGCAGAAAAACAGGACCCCATTCCTACGAGCAGTACTTC
TRBJ1-5	TRBV7-2	NA	NA	14	CASSLRQGSQPQHF	TGTGCCAGCAGCTTAAGGCAGGGGAGTCAGCCCCAGCATTTT
TRBJ2-2	TRBV5-4	NA	NA	12	CASSIPGGELFF	TGTGCCAGCAGTATTCCAGGCGGGGAGCTGTTTTTT
TRBJ1-2	TRBV7-6	NA	TRBD1	14	CASSLDRGPYGYTF	TGTGCCAGCAGCTTAGACAGGGGGCCCTATGGCTACACCTTC
TRBJ2-5	TRBV9	once	TRBD2	15	CASSVERGSGETQYF	TGTGCCAGCAGCGTAGAGCGCGGGAGTGGAGAGACCCAGTACTTC
TRBJ2-7	TRBV7-2	few	NA	15	CASSLVITTANEQYF	TGTGCCAGCAGCTTAGTTATCACGACCGCAAACGAGCAGTACTTC
TRBJ2-1	TRBV28	NA	TRBD2	20	CASSLSRHRTSRSSYNEQFF	TGTGCCAGCAGTTTATCTCGCCATCGGACTAGCCGTAGCTCCTACAATGAGCAGTTCTTC
TRBJ1-1	TRBV2	NA	NA	13	CASCEQGNTEAFF	TGTGCCAGCTGCGAACAGGGGAACACTGAAGCTTTCTTT
TRBJ1-5	TRBV7-2	NA	NA	14	CASSLAGGNQPQHF	TGTGCCAGCAGCTTAGCAGGGGGTAATCAGCCCCAGCATTTT
TRBJ2-1	TRBV7-2	NA	TRBD1	16	CASSLGTGGTYNEQFF	TGTGCCAGCAGCTTAGGGACAGGGGGTACCTACAATGAGCAGTTCTTC
TRBJ2-3	TRBV19	NA	TRBD1	16	CASSIYGQGGTDTQYF	TGTGCCAGTAGTATCTATGGACAGGGCGGCACAGATACGCAGTATTTT
TRBJ2-2	TRBV9	NA	NA	13	CASGRMNTGELFF	TGTGCCAGCGGCCGGATGAACACCGGGGAGCTGTTTTTT
TRBJ1-5	TRBV5-4	NA	TRBD1	14	CASSFGTGVTPQHF	TGTGCCAGCAGCTTTGGGACAGGGGTGACGCCCCAGCATTTT
TRBJ1-2	TRBV29-1	NA	NA	11	CSVMGNYGYTF	TGCAGCGTGATGGGCAACTATGGCTACACCTTC
TRBJ2-5	TRBV28	NA	TRBD2	14	CASSPAGHQETQYF	TGTGCCAGCAGCCCAGCGGGGCACCAAGAGACCCAGTACTTC
TRBJ2-5	TRBV6-4	NA	NA	16	CATTTAWADLQETQYF	TGTGCCACCACGACTGCCTGGGCCGACTTACAAGAGACCCAGTACTTC
TRBJ2-3	TRBV14	NA	TRBD2	16	CASSQGSSGSTDTQYF	TGTGCCAGCAGCCAAGGGTCTAGCGGGAGTACAGATACGCAGTATTTT
TRBJ2-7	TRBV28	NA	TRBD1	14	CASSLSGQGAKGHF	TGTGCCAGCAGTTTATCCGGACAGGGCGCCAAGGGGCACTTC
TRBJ2-5	TRBV10-3	NA	NA	13	CAIRPVSQETQYF	TGTGCCATCAGGCCGGTCAGTCAAGAGACCCAGTACTTC